Described below is a single T cell receptor (beta chain) sequence and its context. The antigen remains unidentified. This entry comes from a study of Ad26.COV2.S vaccination and SARS-CoV-2 variants. For the study at large: Donor got 5x10^10 or 1x10^11 viral particles of Ad26.COV2.S. Study-wide findings and caveats: The TCR-based breadth and depth measures might underestimate overall T cell responses.

Only in-frame clones appear in the TCRdb table, and some are missing; sequencing was by immunoSEQ multiplex PCR. The table includes hundreds of thousands of clones, roughly nine tenths detected once. Trimming left V 2 bases short and J 3 bases short, with 20 bases between. The germline CDR1 and CDR2 sequences are SGHTA and FQGNSA. This CDR3 comprises 18 residues. Stated treatment: 19 received Ad26.COV2.S at low or high dose, single or two shots; five or six received placebo; per-sample allocation not given. Vaccine and placebo recipients were sampled on day 63 after the first injection. The individual, an adult aged 18-55 years, was a donor in Boston.

The sequencing used peripheral blood, collected in a trial of Ad26.COV2.S vaccine versus placebo. The chain uses TRBV7-2 and TRBJ1-5; tentative D call: TRBD1 (5 bases). This receptor was identified in a person aged 18 to 59 who received the Ad26.COV2.S COVID-19 vaccine or a placebo. This chain's CDR3 is CASSLRFQGVNNNQPQHF. The CDR3 nucleotides are TGTGCCAGCAGCTTAAGGTTTCAGGGCGTTAACAACAATCAGCCCCAGCATTTT. The variable domain in full, with the rest retrieved from reference TRBV7-2 and TRBJ1-5, is GAGVSQSPSNKVTEKGKDVELRCDPISGHTALYWYRQSLGQGLEFLIYFQGNSAPDKSGLPSDRFSAERTGGSVSTLTIQRTQQEDSAVYLCASSLRFQGVNNNQPQHFGDGTRLSIL.